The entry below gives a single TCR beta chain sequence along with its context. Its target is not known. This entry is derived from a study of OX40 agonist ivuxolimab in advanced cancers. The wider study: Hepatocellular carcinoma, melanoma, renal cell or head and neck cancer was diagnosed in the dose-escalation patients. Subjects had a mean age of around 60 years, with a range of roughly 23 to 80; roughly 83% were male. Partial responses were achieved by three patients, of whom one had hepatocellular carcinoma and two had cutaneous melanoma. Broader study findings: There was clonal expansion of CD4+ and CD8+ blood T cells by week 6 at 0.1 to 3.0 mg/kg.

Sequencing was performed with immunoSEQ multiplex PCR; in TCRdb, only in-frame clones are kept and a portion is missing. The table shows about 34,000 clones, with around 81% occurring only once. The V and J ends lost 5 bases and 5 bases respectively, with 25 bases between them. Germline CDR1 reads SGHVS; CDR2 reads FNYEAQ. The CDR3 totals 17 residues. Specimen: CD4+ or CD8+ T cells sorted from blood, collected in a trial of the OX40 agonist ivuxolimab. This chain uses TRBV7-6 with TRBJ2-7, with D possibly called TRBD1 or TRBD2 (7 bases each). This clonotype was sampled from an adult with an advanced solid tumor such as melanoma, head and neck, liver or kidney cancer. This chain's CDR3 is CASSIGQAGDGTDEQYF. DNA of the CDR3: TGTGCCAGCAGCATTGGACAGGCGGGGGACGGGACCGACGAGCAGTACTTC.